This T cell receptor (beta chain) was retrieved from a study of a mutant IDH1 vaccine in newly diagnosed glioma. As to time point: baseline, week 1 (first vaccination visit). The treatment is: pre-vaccination baseline after standard-of-care therapy. The repertoire was sequenced with immunoSEQ multiplex PCR; TCRdb's copy has only in-frame clones and lacks some. Of around 50,000 clones in the sample, about nine tenths were seen once. This TCR was recovered from a middle-aged man with glioma. Here the sequenced sample was PBMCs, taken from a glioma patient treated with radiotherapy, temozolomide or both.

The CDR3 here is CASTRDFGRDQPQHF. For the CDR3, the DNA is TGTGCCAGTACTCGGGACTTCGGGAGGGATCAGCCCCAGCATTTT. V is TRBV19 and J is TRBJ1-5, with a tentative D call TRBD1 (5 bases). Germline-derived CDR1 and CDR2 are LNHDA and SQIVND (reference sequence). The CDR3 is made up of 15 amino acids. V lost 7 bases, J lost 5 bases, and 18 bases lay in between.